This TCR beta chain was identified during a study of blood T cell repertoires in COVID-19. Looking at the study overall: Samples came from the United States, Italy and Spain, spanning acute and convalescent COVID-19. T cells, B-cell-depleted T cells, or PBMCs supplied cDNA or gDNA.

Original processing notes: Reference gene primer amplification yielded estimated nucleated cell counts. The protocol was immunoSEQ multiplex PCR, while the TCRdb copy is restricted to in-frame clones and leaves out a portion. V, J and clone size were drawn from that table, and D and trimming were deduced from the DNA. The sample lists 200,000 to 300,000 clones, about 87% occurring once. The J segment lost 6 bases and the V segment lost 4 bases, leaving 4 bases of the junction unmatched. Germline assignment: CDR1 LNHDA and CDR2 SQIVND (reference sequence). The CDR3 extends over 13 amino acids. The source of this sequence is a woman between 40 and 50 years old with acute or convalescent COVID-19. Sequencing was carried out using peripheral blood. The chain couples TRBV19 to TRBJ1-2, with 8 nucleotides matching TRBD1. As DNA, the CDR3 is TGTGCCAGTAGTACTCAGGGGGCGGATGGCTACACCTTC. This sequence encodes CASSTQGADGYTF. Variable domain in full (rest from reference TRBV19 and TRBJ1-2): DGGITQSPKYLFRKEGQNVTLSCEQNLNHDAMYWYRQDPGQGLRLIYYSQIVNDFQKGDIAEGYSVSREKKESFPLTVTSAQKNPTAFYLCASSTQGADGYTFGSGTRLTVV.